These 27 T cell receptor beta chains originate from one sample sequenced in a study of T cells in Graves' hyperthyroidism and ophthalmopathy. RNA transcripts served as the template for amplifying TCR beta CDR3 regions. The HTBI primer set was used in a first-round RT-PCR of the TCR CDR3. TCRdb used MiXCR to reprocess the multiplex PCR reads, holding one entry per CDR3 protein. The sample contains roughly 200,000 distinct CDR3 sequences, around 18% of which appear only once. The sample was blood. These receptors were collected from a man aged 40-50 years with Graves' hyperthyroidism.

Many counts were recorded for this clonotype. The V gene is TRBV28, the J gene TRBJ1-1; 11 nucleotides match TRBD1. Germline V gene data show CDR1 as MDHEN and CDR2 as SYDVKM. Losses at the gene ends were 2 bases for V and 4 bases for J; bases not matched to a gene: 12. CDR3 length: 18 amino acids. The CDR3 reads CASSLRPLDRGLGTEAFF. The CDR3 DNA reads TGTGCCAGCAGTTTAAGACCCTTGGACAGGGGGCTTGGCACTGAAGCTTTCTTT.

The table lists this clonotype with a few counts. This chain links TRBV15 with TRBJ1-2; no firm D call. Germline V gene lookup returns CDR1 LNHNV and CDR2 YYDKDF (reference sequence). V gave up 3 bases and J gave up 4 bases, with 9 bases separating them. The CDR3 contains 13 residues. Here the CDR3 reads CATSSATFYGYTF. The DNA of the CDR3 is TGTGCCACCAGCAGCGCGACATTCTATGGCTACACCTTC.

This clonotype was recorded many times. The chain has TRBV27 and TRBJ2-3, with D perhaps matching TRBD2 (6 bases). This CDR3 comprises 14 residues. The V gene's germline CDR1 is MNHEY and CDR2 SMNVEV (reference sequence). The V gene lost 7 bases and the J gene lost 0 bases, with 11 bases spanning the gap. In DNA, the CDR3 is TGTGCCAGCAATAAGCGGGTTAGCACAGATACGCAGTATTTT. As protein: CASNKRVSTDTQYF.

The rearrangement uses TRBV9 and TRBJ2-7; TRBD2 matches at 7 bases. Germline CDR1 and CDR2: SGDLS and YYNGEE. J was trimmed by 3 bases and V by 0 bases; bases with no gene match: 6. This CDR3 is built from 15 residues. The CDR3 reads CASSVGGSLLYEQYF. CDR3 bases: TGTGCCAGCAGCGTAGGCGGGAGCCTCCTCTACGAGCAGTACTTC.

The sample holds many counts of this clonotype. The V gene is TRBV5-1, the J gene TRBJ2-7, with a weak D call TRBD1 (6 bases). The ends were cut back, 1 base at V and 6 bases at J, with 14 bases in the middle. Germline V CDR1 and CDR2: SGHRS, YFSETQ. This CDR3 has 14 residues. CDR3 in amino acids: CASSLQGSSLEQYF. CDR3 sequence (DNA): TGCGCCAGCAGCTTGCAGGGGTCGAGCCTCGAGCAGTACTTC.

Ten or more counts support this clonotype. V usage is TRBV28 and J usage is TRBJ1-6, with 7 bases lining up with TRBD1. The CDR3 contains 16 residues. The germline gives CDR1 MDHEN, CDR2 SYDVKM. V lost 5 bases to trimming and J lost 7 bases; unmatched junction nucleotides: 11. CDR3 nucleotides: TGTGCCAGCAGTGGGGGGGCTACAGGGGCAAATTCACCCCTCCACTTT. Its translation: CASSGGATGANSPLHF.

This clonotype has more than one count but fewer than ten. The chain combines TRBV2 with TRBJ2-7; maybe TRBD1 (6 bases). The CDR3 spans 12 residues. V was shortened by 11 bases and J by 6 bases, with 17 bases between the two germline ends. The germline gives CDR1 SNHLY, CDR2 FYNNEI. CDR3 loop: CAASQQGPEQYF. The DNA of the CDR3 is TGTGCCGCATCGCAACAGGGACCCGAGCAGTACTTC.

This clonotype was detected ten times or more. J is TRBJ2-5 and V is TRBV20-1; D uncertain. V dropped 0 bases and J dropped 5 bases, with 16 bases sitting between them. The CDR3 consists of 15 residues. Germline CDR1 reads DFQATT; CDR2 reads SNEGSKA (reference sequence). CDR3: CSARDLRLPRETQYF. The CDR3 DNA reads TGCAGTGCTAGAGATCTACGGCTTCCCCGGGAGACCCAGTACTTC.

Many counts were recorded for this clonotype. This rearrangement joins TRBV5-1 to TRBJ2-3; tentatively, D is TRBD2 (6 bases). Germline V gives CDR1 SGHRS, CDR2 YFSETQ. Between the trimmed V and J ends, which lost 5 bases and 6 bases, there was a span of 16 bases. CDR3 length equals 14 residues. For the CDR3, the DNA is TGCGCCAGCAGACCCGGGACTTACATGGATACGCAGTATTTT. Translation: CASRPGTYMDTQYF.

This chain connects TRBV30 to TRBJ2-7; D is ambiguous. V gave up 3 bases and J gave up 4 bases, with 10 bases separating them. This CDR3 has 12 residues. Germline V gives CDR1 GTSNPN, CDR2 SVGIG (reference sequence). The CDR3 nucleotides read TGTGCCTGGAGCGACCAGGCGTACGAGCAGTACTTC. Protein sequence: CAWSDQAYEQYF.

The gene calls are TRBV24-1 and TRBJ2-3, with 7 bases identical to TRBD1. After removal of 1 base from V and 6 bases from J, the junction contained 6 bases not matched to a gene. This CDR3 is built from 15 residues. Germline V gene lookup returns CDR1 KGHDR and CDR2 SFDVKD. The CDR3: CATSDFKGAGDTQYF. CDR3 DNA: TGTGCCACCAGTGATTTTAAGGGGGCTGGGGATACGCAGTATTTT.

There are many counts of this clonotype. The chain joins TRBV28 to TRBJ2-7; the D is unclear. The CDR3 spans 11 residues. Germline values: CDR1 MDHEN, CDR2 SYDVKM. V lost 10 bases, J lost 1 base, and 8 bases lay in between. For the CDR3, the DNA is TGTGCCACCCATGGGTCCTACGAGCAGTACTTC. It is translated as CATHGSYEQYF. The full variable domain, rest sourced from reference TRBV28 and TRBJ2-7, is DVKVTQSSRYLVKRTGEKVFLECVQDMDHENMFWYRQDPGLGLRLIYFSYDVKMKEKGDIPEGYSVSREKKERFSLILESASTNQTSMYLCATHGSYEQYFGPGTRLTVT.

V and J are TRBV28 and TRBJ2-3; 8 bases agree with TRBD2. V dropped 8 bases and J dropped 3; count of bases not matched to a gene: 13. The CDR3 totals 16 residues. Germline lookup yields CDR1 MDHEN and CDR2 SYDVKM. This CDR3 reads CASSRTAGGQTDTQYF. The CDR3 DNA follows: TGTGCCAGCTCCAGGACCGCGGGGGGCCAGACAGATACGCAGTATTTT. Full variable domain (rest looked up from reference TRBV28 and TRBJ2-3): DVKVTQSSRYLVKRTGEKVFLECVQDMDHENMFWYRQDPGLGLRLIYFSYDVKMKEKGDIPEGYSVSREKKERFSLILESASTNQTSMYLCASSRTAGGQTDTQYFGPGTRLTVL.

The rearrangement joins TRBV18 to TRBJ2-1; D is perhaps TRBD2 (5 bases). The germline V and J ends were trimmed by 3 bases and 7 bases, with 16 bases remaining between them. The CDR3 is 15 amino acids. Germline V gene lookup returns CDR1 KGHSH and CDR2 LQKENI. In DNA form, the CDR3 reads TGTGCCAGCTCACCCCCTAGCAGCGTTCAGAATGAGCAGTTCTTC. It is translated as CASSPPSSVQNEQFF. Together with reference TRBV18 and TRBJ2-1, the CDR3 gives the full variable domain: NAGVMQNPRHLVRRRGQEARLRCSPMKGHSHVYWYRQLPEEGLKFMVYLQKENIIDESGMPKERFSAEFPKEGPSILRIQQVVRGDSAAYFCASSPPSSVQNEQFFGPGTRLTVL.

The chain carries TRBV20-1 and TRBJ1-1; 8 bases line up with TRBD1. V lost 4 bases to trimming and J lost 5 bases; unmatched junction nucleotides: 6. Looked up from germline, CDR1 is DFQATT and CDR2 is SNEGSKA (reference sequence). The CDR3 spans 13 residues. CDR3: CSAKRTGTTEAFF. The CDR3 DNA reads as TGCAGTGCTAAAAGGACAGGGACGACTGAAGCTTTCTTT.

This clonotype was detected only a few times. V usage is TRBV7-8 and J usage is TRBJ2-3; the match to TRBD2 covers 8 bases. Germline CDR1 reads SGHVS; CDR2 reads FQNEAQ. The CDR3 extends over 15 amino acids. V shed 6 bases, J shed 0 bases, and the junction held 5 bases outside the gene matches. The CDR3 bases are TGTGCCAGCAGTCCCGGCGGGGGGAGCACAGATACGCAGTATTTT. It encodes CASSPGGGSTDTQYF. The variable domain in full, completed from reference TRBV7-8 and TRBJ2-3, reads GAGVSQSPRYKVAKRGQDVALRCDPISGHVSLFWYQQALGQGPEFLTYFQNEAQLDKSGLPSDRFFAERPEGSVSTLKIQRTQQEDSAVYLCASSPGGGSTDTQYFGPGTRLTVL.

This chain links TRBV7-9 with TRBJ2-1; 7 bases are shared with TRBD2. V was pared by 5 bases and J by 0 bases, with 10 bases of the junction left unmatched. The CDR3 is 17 residues long. Per germline, CDR1 SEHNR and CDR2 FQNEAQ (reference sequence). CDR3 amino acids: CASSNVRGESSYNEQFF. Written as DNA, the CDR3 is TGTGCCAGCAGCAACGTCCGGGGGGAGAGCTCCTACAATGAGCAGTTCTTC.

This chain connects TRBV6-1 to TRBJ2-1, with 11 bases fitting TRBD2. Germline loops: CDR1 MNHNS, CDR2 SASEGT. This CDR3 region has 15 residues. V lost 6 bases, J lost 8 bases, and 9 bases stayed unmatched. The CDR3 protein is CASSPRLAGTYEQFF. In DNA form, the CDR3 reads TGTGCCAGCAGCCCCCGACTAGCGGGGACTTATGAGCAGTTCTTC.

V gene TRBV20-1 combines with J gene TRBJ2-3, with 10 bases matching TRBD1. Trimming removed 1 base from V and 8 bases from J; junction bases left unmatched: 3. CDR3 size: 13 residues. Germline values: CDR1 DFQATT, CDR2 SNEGSKA (reference sequence). CDR3 loop: CSARATGGGTQYF. In DNA form, the CDR3 reads TGCAGTGCTAGAGCGACAGGGGGCGGTACGCAGTATTTT.

Concerning this clonotype itself: At one of its ends the junction is not consistent with the germline gene, which may arise from a read error. V and J are TRBV25-1 and TRBJ2-5; TRBD2 aligns across 14 bases. Germline-derived CDR1 and CDR2 are MGHDK and SYGVNS. The CDR3 has 16 residues. The CDR3 protein is CASSEGLAGGEETQCF. CDR3 DNA sequence: TGTGCCAGCAGTGAAGGACTAGCGGGGGGAGAAGAGACCCAGTGCTTC.

The V call is TRBV7-9, the J call TRBJ1-3; D uncertain. CDR1 is SEHNR, CDR2 FQNEAQ, per germline (reference sequence). The length of the CDR3 is 15 residues. V was clipped by 5 bases and J by 2 bases, with 13 bases between them. The CDR3 DNA follows: TGTGCCAGCAGCGACTTAACCAGTACTGGAAACACCATATATTTT. This encodes CASSDLTSTGNTIYF.

The chain combines TRBV6-2 or TRBV6-3 with TRBJ1-1; possibly TRBD1 for D (6 bases). The CDR3 sequence is 14 residues long. V lost 4 bases to trimming and J lost 3 bases, with 12 bases between them. Germline V gives CDR1 MNHEY, CDR2 SVGEGT. This CDR3 reads CASSFTDRDTEAFF. Written as DNA, the CDR3 is TGTGCCAGCAGTTTCACGGACAGAGACACTGAAGCTTTCTTT.

This clonotype was observed many times. V and J are TRBV6-1 and TRBJ1-2; the match to TRBD1 covers 9 bases. CDR3 size: 16 residues. The junction had 12 bases not matched to a gene; V was cut back by 6 bases and J by 4 bases. Germline CDR1 reads MNHNS; CDR2 reads SASEGT. CDR3 nucleotide sequence: TGTGCCAGCAGCTACTCCGGGACAGGGAGCATCTATGGCTACACCTTC. As protein: CASSYSGTGSIYGYTF.

As to this clonotype: Just one base apart from a much larger clone, this may be a read error. The V and J genes are TRBV28 and TRBJ1-1, with 8 bases matching TRBD1. The germline V gene encodes CDR1 MDHEN and CDR2 SYDVKM. This CDR3 is built from 16 residues. This chain's CDR3 is CASSLPRTGWGTKAFF. The CDR3 bases are TGTGCCAGCAGTTTACCCCGGACAGGGTGGGGCACTAAAGCTTTCTTT.

This clonotype appeared many times. This chain uses TRBV2 with TRBJ2-7; D not certain. From germline, CDR1 is SNHLY and CDR2 FYNNEI. This CDR3 is 16 amino acids long. Trimming stripped 0 bases from V and 2 bases from J, with 14 bases between. The CDR3 is CASSEAPMLSTYEQYF. The DNA for the CDR3 is TGTGCCAGCAGTGAAGCGCCAATGTTATCAACCTACGAGCAGTACTTC.

This clonotype has ten or more counts. The rearrangement joins TRBV28 to TRBJ2-1, with 7 bases aligning to TRBD1. CDR1 is MDHEN, CDR2 SYDVKM, per germline. The J segment lost 8 bases and the V segment lost 6 bases, leaving 16 bases of the junction unmatched. This CDR3 is built from 16 residues. Here the CDR3 reads CASRTHRGFGFYEQFF. In nucleotides, the CDR3 is TGTGCCAGCAGGACGCACAGGGGTTTTGGTTTCTATGAGCAGTTCTTC.

The chain carries TRBV19 and TRBJ1-3, with a possible D match to TRBD1 (5 bases). This CDR3 is 20 amino acids long. The germline V gene has CDR1 LNHDA and CDR2 SQIVND (reference sequence). V dropped 0 bases and J dropped 0 bases, with 21 bases sitting between them. CDR3 DNA sequence: TGTGCCAGTAGTATAGAGGGCAGGGTGGACCGAAAAGCCTCTGGAAACACCATATATTTT. Translated, it gives CASSIEGRVDRKASGNTIYF.